Listed below are T cell receptor beta chains from one sample, sequenced in a study of T cells in tuberculosis. The data were produced by immunoSEQ multiplex PCR, yet TCRdb's version contains in-frame clones alone and is incomplete. The sample includes about 59,000 clones, under 90% of them seen just once. Material: CD1b-GMM tetramer-negative cells sorted from PBMCs. The receptors shown here come from an adult woman with latent tuberculosis. The CDR3 runs from the conserved cysteine through the conserved F or W.

J gene: TRBJ2-3; V gene: TRBV28; CDR3 protein: CASRKPGLGTDTQYF
J gene: TRBJ2-1; V gene: TRBV4-2; CDR3 protein: CASSQELGTSGYNEQFF
J gene: TRBJ1-5; V gene: TRBV6-7; CDR3 protein: CGTRDCLGEVRPQHF
J gene: TRBJ2-7; V gene: TRBV5-4; CDR3 protein: CASSGSSYEQYF
J gene: TRBJ2-2; V gene: TRBV19; CDR3 protein: CASSPLEAGAYGELFF
J gene: TRBJ2-7; V gene: TRBV30; CDR3 protein: CAWRPPRLSSYEQYF
J gene: TRBJ2-7; V gene: TRBV2; CDR3 protein: CASSRVAYEQYF
J gene: TRBJ2-1; V gene: TRBV20-1; CDR3 protein: CSASQPGLQFF
J gene: TRBJ2-3; V gene: TRBV9; CDR3 protein: CASSVGLAGDTDTQYF
J gene: TRBJ2-1; V gene: TRBV4-2; CDR3 protein: CASSQRGLVEQFF
J gene: TRBJ1-4; V gene: TRBV5-1; CDR3 protein: CASTGQGGLATNEKLFF
J gene: TRBJ2-7; V gene: TRBV2; CDR3 protein: CASMGTSGRHEQYF
J gene: TRBJ2-7; V gene: TRBV7-2; CDR3 protein: CASSLVQRGSEQYF
J gene: TRBJ1-6; V gene: TRBV5-5; CDR3 protein: CASSFEQGAGGSPLHF
J gene: TRBJ2-1; V gene: TRBV27; CDR3 protein: CASSLYSGRAYNEQFF
J gene: TRBJ2-6; V gene: TRBV19; CDR3 protein: CASSTTVYSGANVLTF
J gene: TRBJ1-2; V gene: TRBV6-6; CDR3 protein: CASSYRRSGNYGYTF
J gene: TRBJ2-2; V gene: TRBV5-6; CDR3 protein: CASRPWTGQTGELFF
J gene: TRBJ2-7; V gene: TRBV19; CDR3 protein: CASSMGGRYEQYF
J gene: TRBJ1-2; V gene: TRBV7-7; CDR3 protein: CASSLARTGGPNGYTF
J gene: TRBJ1-1; V gene: TRBV2; CDR3 protein: CASSEARRSGEAFF
J gene: TRBJ2-1; V gene: TRBV5-1; CDR3 protein: CASSLSLAGVGSYNEQFF
J gene: TRBJ1-2; V gene: TRBV7-2; CDR3 protein: CASSLETNYGYTF
J gene: TRBJ2-2; V gene: TRBV7-9; CDR3 protein: CASSLLAGATGELFF
J gene: TRBJ1-1; V gene: TRBV10-3; CDR3 protein: CAISESAGEWNTEAFF
J gene: TRBJ2-7; V gene: TRBV7-2; CDR3 protein: CASSLVRTESYEQYF
J gene: TRBJ2-7; V gene: TRBV9; CDR3 protein: CASGPGGNYEQYF
J gene: TRBJ1-3; V gene: TRBV9; CDR3 protein: CASSVGGKASSGNTIYF
J gene: TRBJ1-5; V gene: TRBV7-8; CDR3 protein: CASTPLGQKLNQPQHF
J gene: TRBJ2-1; V gene: TRBV7-8; CDR3 protein: CASTAGLAGSTYNEQFF
J gene: TRBJ2-1; V gene: TRBV13; CDR3 protein: CASSLLSAGEQFF
J gene: TRBJ2-3; V gene: TRBV28; CDR3 protein: CASRLRGTDTQYF
J gene: TRBJ2-3; V gene: TRBV28; CDR3 protein: CASSPSHSSTDTQYF
J gene: TRBJ1-3; V gene: TRBV5-1; CDR3 protein: CASSLEGISSGNTIYF
J gene: TRBJ1-2; V gene: TRBV2; CDR3 protein: CASRLNTEGYGYTF
J gene: TRBJ2-1; V gene: TRBV2; CDR3 protein: CASSGTGYYNEQFF
J gene: .; V gene: TRBV13; CDR3 protein: CASSLVNEQYF
J gene: TRBJ1-2; V gene: TRBV28; CDR3 protein: CASSFLGARGYTF
J gene: TRBJ2-1; V gene: TRBV5-4; CDR3 protein: CASSRGLAGGMDEQFF
J gene: TRBJ2-2; V gene: TRBV19; CDR3 protein: CAITRTDTGELFF
J gene: TRBJ2-7; V gene: TRBV28; CDR3 protein: CASSLSRDNTYEQYF
J gene: TRBJ1-1; V gene: TRBV11-2; CDR3 protein: CASSPDRVSEAFF
J gene: TRBJ1-1; V gene: TRBV29-1; CDR3 protein: CSVGRVVNTEAFF
J gene: TRBJ2-7; V gene: TRBV10-2; CDR3 protein: CASSPKLVSPEQYF
J gene: TRBJ1-2; V gene: TRBV7-9; CDR3 protein: CASSLLAGSYGYTF
J gene: TRBJ2-2; V gene: TRBV18; CDR3 protein: CASSAGSGQNTGELFF
J gene: TRBJ1-1; V gene: TRBV28; CDR3 protein: CASSASGTGALLAFF
J gene: TRBJ2-3; V gene: TRBV5-1; CDR3 protein: CASSLARGWATDTQYF
J gene: TRBJ2-3; V gene: TRBV5-1; CDR3 protein: CASSAGPPSTDTQYF
J gene: TRBJ1-6; V gene: TRBV28; CDR3 protein: CASSPPMVRRYNSPLHF
J gene: TRBJ1-3; V gene: TRBV14; CDR3 protein: CASRRGGYSGNTIYF
J gene: TRBJ1-1; V gene: TRBV18; CDR3 protein: CASSPWEGSGEAFF